The clone carrying this T cell receptor (beta chain) has a single count. A read error may be the cause here, since a much bigger clone is one base away. As to time point: newly diagnosed GD, antithyroid drugs for less than 3 months. The TCR library was prepared using RNA isolated from PBMCs. A peripheral blood sample, around 8.6 milliliters in volume, was drawn into EDTA tubes. Researchers made TCR beta libraries by using iRepertoire HTBI primers and running Arm-PCR on CDR3 regions. Methods used by the authors: Identification across samples found 60 to 75 TRBV and 12 to 15 TRBJ segments. TCRdb used MiXCR to reprocess the multiplex PCR reads, holding one entry per CDR3 protein. The V and J calls, along with clone size, are taken from TCRdb and not from the paper's own processing. The table lists 360,000 or so distinct CDR3 sequences, about 17% of them singletons. The sample comes from a study of regulatory T cells in long-lasting Graves disease.

The CDR3 is 12 residues long. These records were also assigned to another study, of T cells in Graves' hyperthyroidism and ophthalmopathy. According to that study: TCR CDR3 underwent first-round RT-PCR with the HTBI primer set.

The V call is TRBV12-3 or TRBV12-4, the J call TRBJ2-1, with D unclear. Source: peripheral blood mononuclear cells (PBMCs), taken at new diagnosis, from a patient treated with antithyroid drugs. This receptor was taken from a woman aged 18-30 years with Graves disease. The CDR3 nucleotides read TGTGCCGGCAGTTTTTCGATCAATGAGCAGTTCTTC. As protein: CAGSFSINEQFF.